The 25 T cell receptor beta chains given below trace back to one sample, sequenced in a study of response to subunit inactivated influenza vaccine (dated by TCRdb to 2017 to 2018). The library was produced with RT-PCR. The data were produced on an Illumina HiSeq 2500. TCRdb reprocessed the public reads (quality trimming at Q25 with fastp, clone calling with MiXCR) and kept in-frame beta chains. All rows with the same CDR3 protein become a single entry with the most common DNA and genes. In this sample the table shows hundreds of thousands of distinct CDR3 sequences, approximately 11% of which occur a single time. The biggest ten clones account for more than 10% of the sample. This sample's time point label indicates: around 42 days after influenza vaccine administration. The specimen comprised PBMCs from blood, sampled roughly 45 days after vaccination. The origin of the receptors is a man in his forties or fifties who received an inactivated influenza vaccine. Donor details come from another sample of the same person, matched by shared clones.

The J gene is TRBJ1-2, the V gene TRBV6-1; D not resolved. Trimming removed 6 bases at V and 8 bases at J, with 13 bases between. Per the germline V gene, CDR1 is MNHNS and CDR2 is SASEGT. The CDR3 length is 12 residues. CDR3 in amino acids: CASRLRLDGYTF. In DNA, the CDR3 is TGTGCCAGCAGGTTACGTTTAGACGGCTACACCTTC.

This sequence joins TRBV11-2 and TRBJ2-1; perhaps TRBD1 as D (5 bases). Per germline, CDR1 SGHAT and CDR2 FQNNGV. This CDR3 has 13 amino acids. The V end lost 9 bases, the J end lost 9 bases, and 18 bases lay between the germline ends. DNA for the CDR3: TGTGCCAGTACAGGTGAGCCATCGAGTGAGCAGTTCTTC. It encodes CASTGEPSSEQFF. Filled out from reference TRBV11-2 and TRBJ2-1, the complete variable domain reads EAGVAQSPRYKIIEKRQSVAFWCNPISGHATLYWYQQILGQGPKLLIQFQNNGVVDDSQLPKDRFSAERLKGVDSTLKIQPAKLEDSAVYLCASTGEPSSEQFFGPGTRLTVL.

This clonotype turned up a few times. The CDR3 DNA reads as TGTGCCAGCAGTGCCTTGGGGGACACTGAAGCTTTCTTT. Protein: CASSALGDTEAFF. The chain recombines TRBV12-3 or TRBV12-4 with TRBJ1-1, with D possibly TRBD1 on 5 matching bases. The CDR3 is 13 amino acids. V gave up 5 bases and J gave up 3 bases, with 10 bases separating them.

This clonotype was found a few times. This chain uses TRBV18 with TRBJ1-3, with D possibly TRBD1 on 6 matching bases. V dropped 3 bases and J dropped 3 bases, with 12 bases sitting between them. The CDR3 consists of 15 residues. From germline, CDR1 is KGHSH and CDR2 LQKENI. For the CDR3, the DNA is TGTGCCAGCTCACCGACGTACAGGGATGGAAACACCATATATTTT. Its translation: CASSPTYRDGNTIYF.

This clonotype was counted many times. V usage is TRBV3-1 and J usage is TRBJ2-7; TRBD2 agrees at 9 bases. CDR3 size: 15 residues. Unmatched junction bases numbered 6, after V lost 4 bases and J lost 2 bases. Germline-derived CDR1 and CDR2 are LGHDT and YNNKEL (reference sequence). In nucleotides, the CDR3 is TGTGCCAGCAGCCCGCTAGGCGGGAGGGCCTACGAGCAGTACTTC. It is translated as CASSPLGGRAYEQYF.

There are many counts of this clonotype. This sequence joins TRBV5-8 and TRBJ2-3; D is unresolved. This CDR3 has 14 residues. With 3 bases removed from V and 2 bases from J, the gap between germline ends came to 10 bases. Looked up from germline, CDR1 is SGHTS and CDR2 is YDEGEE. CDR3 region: CASSYGSLTDTQYF. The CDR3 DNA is TGTGCCAGCAGCTACGGTAGTCTCACAGATACGCAGTATTTT.

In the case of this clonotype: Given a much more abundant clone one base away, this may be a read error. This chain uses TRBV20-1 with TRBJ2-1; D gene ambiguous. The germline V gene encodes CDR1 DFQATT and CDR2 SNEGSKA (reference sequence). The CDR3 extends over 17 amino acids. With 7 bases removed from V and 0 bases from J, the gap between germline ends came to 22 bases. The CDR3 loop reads CSGRPLRASNSYNEQFF. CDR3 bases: TGCAGTGGCAGACCTCTACGGGCCTCTAACTCCTACAATGAGCAGTTCTTC.

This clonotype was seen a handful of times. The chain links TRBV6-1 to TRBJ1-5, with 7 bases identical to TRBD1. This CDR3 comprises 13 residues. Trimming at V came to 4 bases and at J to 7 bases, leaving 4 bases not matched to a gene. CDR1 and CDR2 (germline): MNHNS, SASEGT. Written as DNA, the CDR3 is TGTGCCAGCAGTGCACAGGGGTACCAGCCCCAGCATTTT. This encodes CASSAQGYQPQHF.

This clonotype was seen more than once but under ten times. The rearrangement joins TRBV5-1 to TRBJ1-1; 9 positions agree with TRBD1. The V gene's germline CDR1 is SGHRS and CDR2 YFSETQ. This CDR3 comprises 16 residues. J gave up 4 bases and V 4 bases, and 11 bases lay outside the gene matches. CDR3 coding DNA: TGCGCCAGCAGCCCATTCTCGGACAGGGGACTCACTGAAGCTTTCTTT. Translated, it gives CASSPFSDRGLTEAFF.

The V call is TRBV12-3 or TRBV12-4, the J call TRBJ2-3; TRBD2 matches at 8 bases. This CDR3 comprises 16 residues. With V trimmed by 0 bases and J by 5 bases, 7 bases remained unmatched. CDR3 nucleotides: TGTGCCAGCAGTTTAGCCACGGGACTAGTCGGAGATACGCAGTATTTT. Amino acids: CASSLATGLVGDTQYF.

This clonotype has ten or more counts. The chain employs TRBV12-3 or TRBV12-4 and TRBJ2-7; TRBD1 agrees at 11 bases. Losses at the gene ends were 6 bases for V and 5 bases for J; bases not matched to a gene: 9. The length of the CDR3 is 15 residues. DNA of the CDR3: TGTGCCAGCAGACTGGGACAGGGGGGTGGCGACGAGCAGTACTTC. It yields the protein CASRLGQGGGDEQYF.

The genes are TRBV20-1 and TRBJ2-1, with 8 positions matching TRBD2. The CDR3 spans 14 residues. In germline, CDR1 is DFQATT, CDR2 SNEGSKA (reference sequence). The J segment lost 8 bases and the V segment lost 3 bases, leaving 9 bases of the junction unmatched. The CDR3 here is CSASTSGSFHEQFF. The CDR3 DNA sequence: TGCAGTGCTAGTACCAGCGGGAGTTTCCATGAGCAGTTCTTC.

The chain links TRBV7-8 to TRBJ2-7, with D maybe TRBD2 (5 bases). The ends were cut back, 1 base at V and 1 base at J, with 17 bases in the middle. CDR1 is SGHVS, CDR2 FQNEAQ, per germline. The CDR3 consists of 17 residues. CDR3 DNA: TGTGCCAGCAGCTTAGTCAATAGCGCTCGCTTTTCCTACGAGCAGTACTTC. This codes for CASSLVNSARFSYEQYF. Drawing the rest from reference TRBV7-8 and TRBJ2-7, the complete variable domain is GAGVSQSPRYKVAKRGQDVALRCDPISGHVSLFWYQQALGQGPEFLTYFQNEAQLDKSGLPSDRFFAERPEGSVSTLKIQRTQQEDSAVYLCASSLVNSARFSYEQYFGPGTRLTVT.

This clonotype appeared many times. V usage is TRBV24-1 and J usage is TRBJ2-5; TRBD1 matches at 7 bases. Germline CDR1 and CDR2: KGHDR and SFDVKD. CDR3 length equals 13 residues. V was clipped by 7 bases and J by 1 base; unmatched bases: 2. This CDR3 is CATRDRSQETQYF. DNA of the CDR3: TGTGCCACCAGGGACAGGAGCCAAGAGACCCAGTACTTC.

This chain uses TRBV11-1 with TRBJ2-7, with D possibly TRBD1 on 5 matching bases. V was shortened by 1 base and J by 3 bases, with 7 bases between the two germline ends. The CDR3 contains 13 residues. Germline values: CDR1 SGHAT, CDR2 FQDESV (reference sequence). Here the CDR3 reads CASSLGTNYEQYF. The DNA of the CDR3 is TGTGCCAGCAGCTTAGGGACAAACTACGAGCAGTACTTC.

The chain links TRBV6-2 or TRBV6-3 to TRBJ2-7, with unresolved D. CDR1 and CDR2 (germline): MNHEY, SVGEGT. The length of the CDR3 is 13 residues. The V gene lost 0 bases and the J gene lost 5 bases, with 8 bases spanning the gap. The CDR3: CASSYSNGHEQYF. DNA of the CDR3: TGTGCCAGCAGTTACTCGAATGGTCACGAGCAGTACTTC.

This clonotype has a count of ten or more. The CDR3 reads CASSSIAGEQYF. The CDR3 DNA follows: TGTGCCAGCAGTTCAATCGCAGGCGAGCAGTACTTC. V is TRBV12-3 or TRBV12-4 and J is TRBJ2-7, with D unclear. The CDR3 is 12 residues long. V was shortened by 4 bases and J by 6 bases, with 10 bases between the two germline ends.

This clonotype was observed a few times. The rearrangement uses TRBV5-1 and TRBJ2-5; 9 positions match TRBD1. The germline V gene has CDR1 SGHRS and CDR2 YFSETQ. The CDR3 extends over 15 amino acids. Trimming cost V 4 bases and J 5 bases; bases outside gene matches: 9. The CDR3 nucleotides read TGCGCCAGCAGCCGCGACAGGGGGACGAGTGAGACCCAGTACTTC. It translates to CASSRDRGTSETQYF.

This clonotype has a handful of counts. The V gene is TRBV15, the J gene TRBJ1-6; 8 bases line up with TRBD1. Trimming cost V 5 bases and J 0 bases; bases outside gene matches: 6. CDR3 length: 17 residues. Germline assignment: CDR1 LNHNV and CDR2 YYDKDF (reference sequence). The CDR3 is CATSGQGASSYNSPLHF. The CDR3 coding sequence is TGTGCCACCAGCGGTCAGGGGGCAAGCTCCTATAATTCACCCCTCCACTTT.

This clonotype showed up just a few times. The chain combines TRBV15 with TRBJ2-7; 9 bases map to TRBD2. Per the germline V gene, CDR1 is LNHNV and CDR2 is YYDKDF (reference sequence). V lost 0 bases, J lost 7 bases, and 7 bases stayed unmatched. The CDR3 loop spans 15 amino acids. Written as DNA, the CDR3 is TGTGCCACCAGCAGAGATGCTAGCGGGATGAGGGAGCAGTACTTC. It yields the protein CATSRDASGMREQYF.

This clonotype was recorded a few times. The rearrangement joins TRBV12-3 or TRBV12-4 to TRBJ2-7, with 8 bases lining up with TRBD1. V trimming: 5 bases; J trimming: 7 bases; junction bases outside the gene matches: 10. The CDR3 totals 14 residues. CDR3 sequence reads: CASSTDRVGREQYF. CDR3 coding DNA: TGTGCCAGCAGTACGGACAGGGTAGGACGGGAGCAGTACTTC.

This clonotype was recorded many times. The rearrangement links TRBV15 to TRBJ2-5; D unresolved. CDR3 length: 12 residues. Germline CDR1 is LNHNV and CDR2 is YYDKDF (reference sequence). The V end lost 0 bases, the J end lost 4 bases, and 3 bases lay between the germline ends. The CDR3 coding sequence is TGTGCCACCAGCAGAGATAGAGAGACCCAGTACTTC. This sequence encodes CATSRDRETQYF.

CDR3 in DNA: TGCAGTGCCACTCCGGGTACTGACGAGCAGTACTTC. This sequence encodes CSATPGTDEQYF. The rearrangement joins TRBV20-1 to TRBJ2-7; D remains unclear. Trimming pared 6 bases from V and 5 bases from J, leaving 14 bases between. Germline V gives CDR1 DFQATT, CDR2 SNEGSKA (reference sequence). This CDR3 region has 12 residues.

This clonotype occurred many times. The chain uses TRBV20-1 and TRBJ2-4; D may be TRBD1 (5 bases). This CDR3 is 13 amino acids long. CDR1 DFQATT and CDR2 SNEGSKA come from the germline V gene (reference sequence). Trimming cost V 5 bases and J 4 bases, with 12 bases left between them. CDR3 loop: CSADDRGKNIQYF. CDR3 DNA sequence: TGCAGTGCTGATGACAGAGGAAAAAACATTCAGTACTTC.

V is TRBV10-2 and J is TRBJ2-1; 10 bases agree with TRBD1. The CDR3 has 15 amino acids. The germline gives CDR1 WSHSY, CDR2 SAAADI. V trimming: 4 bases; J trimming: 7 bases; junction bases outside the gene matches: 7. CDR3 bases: TGCGCCAGCAGTGCCGGGACAGGGGCTTTAAATGAGCAGTTCTTC. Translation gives CASSAGTGALNEQFF.